One and the same sample provided the 28 T cell receptor beta chains below, sequenced in a study of CD8 T cells in ankylosing spondylitis. One entry per CDR3 protein, called by TCRdb with MiXCR from the 5' RACE reads. This sample carries 200,000 to 300,000 distinct CDR3 sequences, 9.5% to 12% of them seen once, and the ten largest clones take around 6.5%. The sample comprised blood, either unsorted or a sorted T cell fraction (not recorded which). Every receptor here comes from a male donor with ankylosing spondylitis or in good health (not recorded which).

Ten or more counts support this clonotype. The gene calls are TRBV20-1 and TRBJ1-2, with D maybe TRBD1 (6 bases). The CDR3 sequence is 12 residues long. CDR1 is DFQATT, CDR2 SNEGSKA, per germline (reference sequence). Trimming left V 5 bases short and J 6 bases short, with 13 bases between. This CDR3 is CSAGEGGNGYTF. CDR3 coding DNA: TGCAGTGCTGGGGAAGGGGGAAATGGCTACACCTTC.

In its sample, this clonotype was seen a few times. The V call is TRBV21-1, the J call TRBJ1-3; TRBD1 is the table's D call and was not checked against the DNA. TRBV21-1 is reported as a pseudogene. This CDR3 is built from 17 residues. CDR3 region: CASSSSGTVLSGNTIYF. The DNA of the CDR3 is TGTGCCAGCAGCAGTTCCGGGACAGTACTCTCTGGAAACACCATATATTTT.

V is TRBV10-3 and J is TRBJ2-3; 9 bases line up with TRBD1. Trimming cost V 4 bases and J 8 bases; bases outside gene matches: 13. CDR3 length equals 16 residues. Germline V gives CDR1 ENHRY, CDR2 SYGVKD. This CDR3 is CAISVDRGTGLVTQYF. The CDR3 DNA follows: TGTGCCATCAGTGTCGACAGGGGGACGGGTCTAGTTACGCAGTATTTT.

This clonotype was seen at least ten times. The genes are TRBV7-6 and TRBJ2-1; 13 bases agree with TRBD2. This CDR3 is 17 amino acids long. Germline V gene lookup returns CDR1 SGHVS and CDR2 FNYEAQ. V lost 3 bases to trimming and J lost 8 bases; unmatched junction nucleotides: 10. The CDR3 bases are TGTGCCAGCAGCTTTCGTCCGGGAACTAGCGGGAGGGATGAGCAGTTCTTC. It translates to CASSFRPGTSGRDEQFF. The full variable domain, with the rest looked up from reference TRBV7-6 and TRBJ2-1, is GAGVSQSPRYKVTKRGQDVALRCDPISGHVSLYWYRQALGQGPEFLTYFNYEAQQDKSGLPNDRFSAERPEGSISTLTIQRTEQRDSAMYRCASSFRPGTSGRDEQFFGPGTRLTVL.

Points on this clonotype: This may stem from a read error, because a much larger clone lies one nucleotide away. V gene TRBV7-8 combines with J gene TRBJ2-3; maybe TRBD2 (6 bases). Germline V gene data show CDR1 as SGHVS and CDR2 as FQNEAQ. Trimming shortened V by 6 bases and J by 0 bases, and 10 bases separated the two germline ends. The CDR3 runs to 14 residues. CDR3 in DNA: TGTGCCAGCAGACGGGGGACGAGCACAGATACGCAGTATTTT. This gives the protein CASRRGTSTDTQYF. Based on the CDR3 plus reference TRBV7-8 and TRBJ2-3, the full variable domain is GAGVSQSPRYKVAKRGQDVALRCDPISGHVSLFWYQQALGQGPEFLTYFQNEAQLDKSGLPSDRFFAERPEGSVSTLKIQRTQQEDSAVYLCASRRGTSTDTQYFGPGTRLTVL.

This clonotype appeared a few times. A much larger clone differs from this one at a single base, so this may be a read error. The chain carries TRBV2 and TRBJ2-3; D is unclear. Trimming took off 4 bases at V and 4 bases at J, with 3 bases between the two ends. The CDR3 covers 11 residues. The germline CDR1 and CDR2 sequences are SNHLY and FYNNEI. The CDR3 is CASSVPDTQYF. The DNA for the CDR3 is TGTGCCAGCAGTGTCCCAGATACGCAGTATTTT.

J is TRBJ2-7 and V is TRBV27; 9 nucleotides line up with TRBD1. J gave up 4 bases and V 6 bases, and 10 bases lay outside the gene matches. The CDR3 runs 15 residues. Germline CDR1 is MNHEY and CDR2 is SMNVEV (reference sequence). CDR3 bases: TGTGCCAGCAGCCCCTTTTGGGGACAGGGATACGAGCAGTACTTC. Protein sequence: CASSPFWGQGYEQYF.

This clonotype was observed many times. This chain's CDR3 is CASSVGGTRTGELFF. In nucleotides, the CDR3 is TGTGCCAGCAGCGTAGGCGGAACCCGGACCGGGGAGCTGTTTTTT. V gene TRBV9 combines with J gene TRBJ2-2; the D is unclear. Germline CDR1 is SGDLS and CDR2 is YYNGEE. The CDR3 consists of 15 residues. Trimming shortened V by 0 bases and J by 5 bases, and 11 bases separated the two germline ends.

This clonotype came up many times. The rearrangement uses TRBV12-3 or TRBV12-4 and TRBJ2-2, with 7 bases identical to TRBD2. The CDR3 length is 14 residues. V lost 5 bases to trimming and J lost 6 bases; unmatched junction nucleotides: 6. In DNA form, the CDR3 reads TGTGCCAGCAGTCACGCGGGGGTGGCCGGGGAGCTGTTTTTT. It yields the protein CASSHAGVAGELFF.

This clonotype was seen repeatedly, ten times or more. The chain combines TRBV10-3 with TRBJ2-3, with D tentatively TRBD2 (5 bases). The length of the CDR3 is 14 residues. With 6 bases removed from V and 3 bases from J, the gap between germline ends came to 13 bases. Germline CDR1 is ENHRY and CDR2 is SYGVKD. This CDR3 reads CAISLARKTDTQYF. CDR3 DNA: TGTGCCATCAGCCTAGCAAGAAAGACAGATACGCAGTATTTT.

The table lists this clonotype with a few counts. The rearrangement uses TRBV5-8 and TRBJ2-7, with 7 nucleotides matching TRBD1. The V segment lost 2 bases and the J segment 3 bases; nucleotides outside the gene matches: 5. Germline CDR1 and CDR2: SGHTS and YDEGEE. CDR3 length: 14 residues. The CDR3 sequence: CASSFTGQYYEQYF. The CDR3 DNA reads TGTGCCAGCAGCTTTACGGGACAGTACTACGAGCAGTACTTC.

This clonotype was seen many times. The chain combines TRBV12-3 or TRBV12-4 with TRBJ2-1; D is ambiguous. CDR3 size: 12 residues. The V end was cut by 2 bases, the J end by 12 bases, with 11 bases between. The CDR3 bases are TGTGCCAGCAGTTTACCTCGAAGTGTGCAGTTCTTC. It translates to CASSLPRSVQFF.

This clonotype was recorded at least ten times. The V call is TRBV24-1, the J call TRBJ2-3; D not certain. This CDR3 spans 14 amino acids. In germline, CDR1 is KGHDR, CDR2 SFDVKD. The ends were cut back, 9 bases at V and 0 bases at J, with 12 bases in the middle. CDR3 DNA sequence: TGTGCCACCCGTGGTGGGATAAGCACAGATACGCAGTATTTT. Its translation is CATRGGISTDTQYF.

The table lists this clonotype with many counts. CDR3 in amino acids: CSVAYRGRSYEQYF. CDR3 sequence (DNA): TGCAGCGTTGCCTATCGGGGCCGATCCTACGAGCAGTACTTC. The chain recombines TRBV29-1 with TRBJ2-7; D may be TRBD1 or TRBD2 (5 bases each). Per germline, CDR1 SQVTM and CDR2 ANQGSEA. The V gene lost 4 bases and the J gene lost 1 base, with 14 bases spanning the gap. This CDR3 contains 14 residues.

This clonotype showed up just a few times. This chain uses TRBV6-6 with TRBJ2-5; D may match TRBD1 or TRBD2 (5 bases each). The germline V gene has CDR1 MNHNY and CDR2 SVGAGI (reference sequence). This CDR3 contains 13 residues. V gave up 2 bases and J gave up 4 bases, with 8 bases separating them. CDR3 sequence (DNA): TGTGCCAGCAGTTACGGGGGTGCAGAGACCCAGTACTTC. This translates into CASSYGGAETQYF.

This clonotype was recorded at least ten times. This sequence joins TRBV7-8 and TRBJ1-1; D is unclear. Germline values: CDR1 SGHVS, CDR2 FQNEAQ. The CDR3 is made up of 14 amino acids. V lost 1 base and J 5 bases, leaving 11 bases between the germline ends. The CDR3 sequence is CASSLDPLGTEAFF. In DNA form, the CDR3 reads TGTGCCAGCAGCTTAGATCCCCTGGGGACTGAAGCTTTCTTT.

The V call is TRBV28, the J call TRBJ2-3; TRBD1 is a possible D gene (6 bases). CDR1 is MDHEN, CDR2 SYDVKM, per germline. CDR3 length equals 15 residues. The germline V and J ends were trimmed by 4 bases and 4 bases, with 15 bases remaining between them. CDR3 sequence (DNA): TGTGCCAGCAGTTCCGGAGCACAGGGCGCAGATACGCAGTATTTT. Amino acids: CASSSGAQGADTQYF.

This clonotype was seen at least ten times. V is TRBV29-1 and J is TRBJ2-7, with 14 bases matching TRBD2. The CDR3 is 14 residues long. Unmatched junction bases numbered 4, after V lost 5 bases and J lost 4 bases. Germline assignment: CDR1 SQVTM and CDR2 ANQGSEA. CDR3 nucleotides: TGCAGCGTTACCAGGACTAGCGGGAGGTACGAGCAGTACTTC. Protein sequence: CSVTRTSGRYEQYF.

In this sample, this clonotype turned up many times. This chain uses TRBV5-1 with TRBJ1-1; no clear D gene. Germline loops: CDR1 SGHRS, CDR2 YFSETQ. There are 15 residues in the CDR3. Trimming shortened V by 2 bases and J by 0 bases, and 11 bases separated the two germline ends. The CDR3 DNA reads as TGCGCCAGCAGCTTTGAAGGCAGATTGAACACTGAAGCTTTCTTT. It is translated as CASSFEGRLNTEAFF.

This clonotype appeared many times. V usage is TRBV20-1 and J usage is TRBJ2-3; D is possibly TRBD2 (5 bases). From germline, CDR1 is DFQATT and CDR2 SNEGSKA (reference sequence). The CDR3 length is 15 residues. V was cut by 0 bases and J by 1 base, with 11 bases left in between. CDR3 sequence (DNA): TGCAGTGCTAGAGACTTCGGGGATGGCACAGATACGCAGTATTTT. It translates to CSARDFGDGTDTQYF.

There are many counts of this clonotype. This chain uses TRBV12-3 or TRBV12-4 with TRBJ2-5; TRBD2 aligns across 13 bases. The CDR3 has 20 residues. Germline trimming cut 4 bases from V and 3 bases from J; bases unmatched to any gene: 17. Written as DNA, the CDR3 is TGTGCCAGCAGTTCCTACCCAATCTTTACTAGCGGGGGGGATAAAGAGACCCAGTACTTC. This sequence encodes CASSSYPIFTSGGDKETQYF.

This clonotype was picked up many times. This chain links TRBV7-8 with TRBJ2-7; 11 nucleotides match TRBD1. From germline, CDR1 is SGHVS and CDR2 FQNEAQ. The CDR3 consists of 15 residues. V gave up 1 base and J gave up 5 bases; unmatched junction bases: 4. The CDR3 is CASSLEGTGGHEQYF. In DNA form, the CDR3 reads TGTGCCAGCAGCTTAGAGGGGACAGGGGGACACGAGCAGTACTTC.

This clonotype occurred many times. The gene calls are TRBV20-1 and TRBJ2-7, with 7 bases lining up with TRBD1. CDR1 is DFQATT and CDR2 is SNEGSKA in the germline V gene (reference sequence). Trimming removed 0 bases from V and 4 bases from J; junction bases left unmatched: 6. CDR3 length: 14 residues. The CDR3 loop reads CSARDRGRGYEQYF. CDR3 in DNA: TGCAGTGCTAGAGATCGGGGCAGGGGGTACGAGCAGTACTTC.

This clonotype was seen many times. V gene TRBV15 combines with J gene TRBJ2-7, with D possibly called TRBD1 or TRBD2 (5 bases each). Germline loops: CDR1 LNHNV, CDR2 YYDKDF (reference sequence). The CDR3 covers 17 residues. Deletions cut 0 bases from V and 4 bases from J, with 19 bases between. The DNA for the CDR3 is TGTGCCACCAGCAGAGACGCCGGGACCCCCCTGGGATACGAGCAGTACTTC. The encoded protein is CATSRDAGTPLGYEQYF. The whole variable domain, filled in from reference TRBV15 and TRBJ2-7, reads DAMVIQNPRYQVTQFGKPVTLSCSQTLNHNVMYWYQQKSSQAPKLLFHYYDKDFNNEADTPDNFQSRRPNTSFCFLDIRSPGLGDTAMYLCATSRDAGTPLGYEQYFGPGTRLTVT.

This clonotype was counted between two and nine times. V and J are TRBV28 and TRBJ2-2; possibly TRBD1 for D (7 bases). Germline assignment: CDR1 MDHEN and CDR2 SYDVKM. The CDR3 consists of 15 residues. Trimming shortened V by 6 bases and J by 2 bases, and 13 bases separated the two germline ends. The CDR3 bases are TGTGCCAGCAGACAGGGGACTCAAAACACCGGGGAGCTGTTTTTT. This gives the protein CASRQGTQNTGELFF.

This clonotype showed up many times. The chain is built from TRBV5-1 and TRBJ1-4; D unclear. Germline CDR1 reads SGHRS; CDR2 reads YFSETQ. V dropped 2 bases and J dropped 0 bases, with 8 bases sitting between them. This CDR3 region has 15 residues. The DNA of the CDR3 is TGCGCCAGCAGCTTCGGAGGGTCAACTAATGAAAAACTGTTTTTT. It yields the protein CASSFGGSTNEKLFF.

This chain uses TRBV4-1 with TRBJ2-7; 12 nucleotides align to TRBD2. V dropped 3 bases and J dropped 3; count of bases not matched to a gene: 3. CDR3 length: 15 residues. The germline V gene encodes CDR1 MGHRA and CDR2 YSYEKL. CDR3 in amino acids: CASSQTSGGVYEQYF. In nucleotides, the CDR3 is TGCGCCAGCAGCCAGACTAGCGGGGGAGTCTACGAGCAGTACTTC.

The sample holds many counts of this clonotype. The chain is built from TRBV20-1 and TRBJ2-7; D gene uncertain. CDR1 and CDR2 from the germline V gene are DFQATT and SNEGSKA (reference sequence). This CDR3 has 14 residues. V was cut by 1 base and J by 3 bases, with 13 bases left in between. The CDR3 sequence: CSARALDGNYEQYF. CDR3 nucleotides: TGCAGTGCTAGAGCCTTGGACGGAAACTACGAGCAGTACTTC.